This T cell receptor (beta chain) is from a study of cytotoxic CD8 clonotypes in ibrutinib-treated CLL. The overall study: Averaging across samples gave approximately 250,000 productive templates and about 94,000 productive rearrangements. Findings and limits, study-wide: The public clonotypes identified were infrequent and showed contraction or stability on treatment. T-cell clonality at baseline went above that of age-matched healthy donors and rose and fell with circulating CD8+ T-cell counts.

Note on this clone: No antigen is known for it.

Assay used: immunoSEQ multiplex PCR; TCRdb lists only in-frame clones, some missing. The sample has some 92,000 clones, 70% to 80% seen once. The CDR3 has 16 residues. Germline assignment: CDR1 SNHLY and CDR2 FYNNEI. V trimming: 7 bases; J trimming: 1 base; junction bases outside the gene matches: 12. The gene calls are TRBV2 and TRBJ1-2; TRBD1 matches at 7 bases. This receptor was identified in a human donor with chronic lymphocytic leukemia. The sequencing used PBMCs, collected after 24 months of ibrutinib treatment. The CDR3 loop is CASIGAGGPVNYGYTF. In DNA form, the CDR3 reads TGTGCCAGCATCGGGGCAGGGGGACCCGTTAACTATGGCTACACCTTC.